The entry below describes one TCR beta chain. Its target is unknown. Germline is not matched at one junction end, which may reflect a read error. It was with unique molecular identifiers that the TCRbeta library was prepared. TCRdb reprocessed the PCR reads with MiXCR, giving one entry per CDR3 protein. This sample has 670,000 or so distinct CDR3 sequences, with roughly 13% found just once. The sample comes from a study of T-cell reconstitution after alpha-beta-depleted transplantation in children. Study outcomes and limitations: Several hundred graft clones that had expanded were reportedly the source of alpha-beta T cells about two months after transplant. The high TCRbeta diversity at day 60 in some patients came from surviving recipient T cells and thymic progenitors. It was newly produced T cells that mostly accounted for T-cell counts and diversity one year after transplant.

From germline, CDR1 is MNHEY and CDR2 SVGEGT. CDR3 length: 14 amino acids. This specimen was PBMCs, taken before TCRalphabeta/CD19-depleted stem cell transplant. The receptor was derived from a girl aged 2 to 10 with congenital amegakaryocytic thrombocytopenia, due to receive a stem cell transplant. The V and J genes are TRBV6-2 or TRBV6-3 and TRBJ1-2; no clear D gene. As DNA, the CDR3 is TGTGCCAGCAGTTACAACCGAGGGAATTATGGCGACACCTTC. Protein: CASSYNRGNYGDTF.